This T cell receptor beta chain stems from a study of blood T cell repertoires in COVID-19. Study-level information: From the United States, Italy and Spain came samples of acute and convalescent COVID-19. T cells, B-cell-depleted T cells, or PBMCs provided the cDNA or gDNA that served as material.

Original processing notes: How many nucleated cells were present was estimated from reference gene primer amplification. The table came from immunoSEQ multiplex PCR; TCRdb's copy has only in-frame clones and leaves some out. That table furnishes V, J and clone size, whereas the DNA furnished D and trimming. Seen here are 120,000 or so clones, 86% observed once, and the top ten hold approximately 4.3%. This clone was seen a single time. The CDR3 is 13 amino acids. The germline CDR1 and CDR2 sequences are SGHTA and FQGNSA. Trimming left V 1 base short and J 11 bases short, with 14 bases between. The receptor's source is a man in his forties with acute or convalescent COVID-19. This chain connects TRBV7-2 to TRBJ1-1; D not certain. Sequences were obtained from peripheral blood. The CDR3 sequence is CASSLVDVRRAFF. The CDR3 DNA sequence: TGTGCCAGCAGCTTAGTAGACGTTCGGCGGGCTTTCTTT.